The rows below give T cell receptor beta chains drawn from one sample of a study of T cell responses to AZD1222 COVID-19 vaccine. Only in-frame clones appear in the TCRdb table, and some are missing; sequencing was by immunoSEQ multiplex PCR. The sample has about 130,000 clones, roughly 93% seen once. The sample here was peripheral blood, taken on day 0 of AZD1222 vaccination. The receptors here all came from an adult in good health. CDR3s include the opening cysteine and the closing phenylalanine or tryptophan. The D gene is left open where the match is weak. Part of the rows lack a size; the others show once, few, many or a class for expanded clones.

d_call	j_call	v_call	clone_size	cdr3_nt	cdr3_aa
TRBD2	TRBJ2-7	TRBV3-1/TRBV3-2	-	TGTGCCAGCAGCCAGGCTAGCGGGAACGGTGAGCAGTACTTC	CASSQASGNGEQYF
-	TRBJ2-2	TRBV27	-	TGTGCCAGCAGTCCGAAATGGTTCGGAAGCCCGAGAAAAGGCGGGGAGCTGTTTTTT	CASSPKWFGSPRKGGELFF
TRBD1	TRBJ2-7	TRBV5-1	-	TGCGCCAGCAGCTGGGGACAGCTCTACGAGCAGTACTTC	CASSWGQLYEQYF
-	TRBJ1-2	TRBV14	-	TGTGCCAGCAGCCAGAGGGGCTGGGATGGCTACACCTTC	CASSQRGWDGYTF
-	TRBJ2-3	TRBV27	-	TGTGCCAGCAGGAGACAGAATTTAGGGGATACGCAGTATTTT	CASRRQNLGDTQYF
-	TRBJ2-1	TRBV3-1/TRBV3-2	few	TGTGCCAGCAGCCCCCTCAGGGATTACAATGAGCAGTTCTTC	CASSPLRDYNEQFF
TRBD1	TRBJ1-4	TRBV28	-	TGTGCCAGCAGCCGACAGGGTTATAATGAAAAACTGTTTTTT	CASSRQGYNEKLFF
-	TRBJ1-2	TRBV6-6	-	TGTGCCAGCTTGGGGGGCGGAATCTATGGCTACACCTTC	CASLGGGIYGYTF
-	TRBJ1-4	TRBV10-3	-	TGTGCCATCAGTTCCGGGTTCGGCGATGAAAAACTGTTTTTT	CAISSGFGDEKLFF
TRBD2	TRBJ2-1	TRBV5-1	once	TGCGCCAGCAGCCTACGGCGGACGGGAGGAACGTACAATGAGCAGTTCTTC	CASSLRRTGGTYNEQFF
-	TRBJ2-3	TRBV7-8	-	TGTGCCAGCAGCATCGGGACCGCAGGCACAGATACGCAGTATTTT	CASSIGTAGTDTQYF
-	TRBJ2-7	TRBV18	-	TGTGCCAGCTCACCCAGTTGGGATTCCTACGAGCAGTACTTC	CASSPSWDSYEQYF
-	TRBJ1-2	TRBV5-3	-	TGTGCCAGAAGTCTGGAGGGGGGGCACTATGGCTACACCTTC	CARSLEGGHYGYTF
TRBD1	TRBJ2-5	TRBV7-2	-	TGTGCCAGCAGCTTATGGACAGGACAAGAGACCCAGTACTTC	CASSLWTGQETQYF
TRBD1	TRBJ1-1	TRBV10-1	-	TGCGCCAGCAGTGAGTCCGACAGGGAAGGAGCTTTCTTT	CASSESDREGAFF
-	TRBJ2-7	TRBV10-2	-	TGCGCCAGCAGTGGGACGGATTGGGAGCAGTACTTC	CASSGTDWEQYF
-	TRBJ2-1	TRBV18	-	TGTGCCAGCTCACCCCAGAGCCTTGGGGCTCACAATGAGCAGTTCTTC	CASSPQSLGAHNEQFF
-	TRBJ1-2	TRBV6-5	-	TGTGCCAGCAGTTACACGGGGGGTGGCTACACCTTC	CASSYTGGGYTF
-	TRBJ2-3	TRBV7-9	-	TGTGCCAGCAGCCCACTTTACGGCCGAGGGGATACGCAGTATTTT	CASSPLYGRGDTQYF
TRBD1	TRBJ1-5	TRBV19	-	TGTGCCAGTAGTAAGGGACAGGGGATATTTCAGCCCCAGCATTTT	CASSKGQGIFQPQHF
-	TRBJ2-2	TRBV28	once	TGTGCCAGCAGGTCTGGGGGCATGGGGGAGCTGTTTTTT	CASRSGGMGELFF
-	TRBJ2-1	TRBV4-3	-	TGCGCCAGCAGCCAAGGCGTGCCCTTTGAGCAGTTCTTC	CASSQGVPFEQFF